This T cell receptor (beta chain) was sequenced in a study of shared clonotypes between healthy human individuals. About the study: Participating donors consisted of a couple of women and a few men aged 18 to 49. Overall study findings and caveats: Memory subsets generally showed smaller estimated richness than naive subsets did. Generation probabilities of non-shared clonotypes were lower (relative to those shared by all four donors).

Worth noting for this clone: The antigen remains unidentified.

The V gene lost 3 bases and the J gene lost 1 base, with 9 bases spanning the gap. The CDR3 contains 14 residues. Germline V CDR1 and CDR2: LNHNV, YYDKDF (reference sequence). Profiled with immunoSEQ multiplex PCR; TCRdb holds only in-frame clones, not every one. The table lists around 990,000 clones, around three quarters of them singletons. The sample was memory CD4+ T cells from PBMCs. Subset in this sample: CD45RA-negative fraction. The chain has TRBV15 and TRBJ2-5, with a possible D match to TRBD2 (6 bases). The clonotype was recovered from a young man in good health. Some clones in this sample may be carry-over from other donors' samples. CDR3 DNA sequence: TGTGCCACCAGCAGGATGGGGGGCCAAGAGACCCAGTACTTC. Encoded protein: CATSRMGGQETQYF.